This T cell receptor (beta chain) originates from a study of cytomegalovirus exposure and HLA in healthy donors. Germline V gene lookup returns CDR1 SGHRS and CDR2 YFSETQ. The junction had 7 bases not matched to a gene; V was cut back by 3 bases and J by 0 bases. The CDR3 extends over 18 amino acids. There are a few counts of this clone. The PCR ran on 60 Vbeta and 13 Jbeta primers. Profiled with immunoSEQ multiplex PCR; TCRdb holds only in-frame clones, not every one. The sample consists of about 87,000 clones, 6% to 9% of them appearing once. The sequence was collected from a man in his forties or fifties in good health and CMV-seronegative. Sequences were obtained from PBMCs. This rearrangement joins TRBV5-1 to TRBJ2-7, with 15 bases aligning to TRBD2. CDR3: CASSSGLAGGPSSYEQYF. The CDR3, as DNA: TGCGCCAGCAGCTCGGGACTAGCGGGGGGTCCCAGCTCCTACGAGCAGTACTTC.